Reported below is one TCR beta chain. The assay was immunoSEQ multiplex PCR, and TCRdb's table has in-frame clones only and misses some. Of about 140,000 clones in the sample, around 80% were seen once. These data belong to a study of blood T cell repertoires in COVID-19. The wider study: Italy, Spain and the United States were the sources of the convalescent and acute COVID-19 samples.

This CDR3 comprises 18 residues. V was cut by 5 bases and J by 3 bases, with 26 bases left in between. The germline CDR1 and CDR2 sequences are SGHTA and FQGNSA. This clonotype was sampled from a man in his 70s who had recovered from COVID-19. The J gene is TRBJ2-7, the V gene TRBV7-2, with a possible D match to TRBD2 (7 bases). Sequenced sample: peripheral blood. CDR3 nucleotide sequence: TGTGCCAGCAGCCCGGAAATCCTTTGGCGGGGGCCAAACTACGAGCAGTACTTC. Translated: CASSPEILWRGPNYEQYF.